Below, 6 T cell receptor beta chains from the same sample are listed, as sequenced in a study of T cell changes during pregnancy in multiple sclerosis. Clones were sequenced by immunoSEQ multiplex PCR, and TCRdb holds only the in-frame ones, with some missing. The table records 40,000 or so clones, 91% of them present only once. Here the sequenced sample was CD4+ T cells from peripheral blood mononuclear cells, taken in the third trimester of pregnancy. Receptors originate from a female donor in good health, enrolled as a control in a pregnancy study.

The CDR3 is CASSPGQGEKLFF. CDR3 DNA: TGTGCCAGCTCACCGGGACAGGGTGAAAAACTGTTTTTT. V gene TRBV18 combines with J gene TRBJ1-4; TRBD1 matches at 9 bases. The CDR3 is 13 residues long. Trimming removed 3 bases from V and 7 bases from J; junction bases left unmatched: 0. The germline V gene encodes CDR1 KGHSH and CDR2 LQKENI.

The rearrangement uses TRBV6-6 and TRBJ1-2; D is perhaps TRBD1 (5 bases). Trimming pared 6 bases from V and 5 bases from J, leaving 16 bases between. CDR1 is MNHNY and CDR2 is SVGAGI in the germline V gene (reference sequence). The CDR3 loop spans 14 amino acids. The CDR3, as DNA: TGTGCCAGCAGCTTGGGGGAGGCGGGGTATGGCTACACCTTC. It codes for CASSLGEAGYGYTF.

The chain carries TRBV2 and TRBJ1-1, with a tentative D call TRBD1 (5 bases). CDR1 and CDR2 from the germline V gene are SNHLY and FYNNEI. Trimming took 6 bases from V and 1 from J, leaving 9 bases between them. CDR3 length: 13 amino acids. CDR3 loop: CASRADRNTEAFF. The CDR3 nucleotides are TGTGCCAGCAGAGCCGACAGGAACACTGAAGCTTTCTTT. Looking up the rest from reference TRBV2 and TRBJ1-1 gives the full variable domain: EPEVTQTPSHQVTQMGQEVILRCVPISNHLYFYWYRQILGQKVEFLVSFYNNEISEKSEIFDDQFSVERPDGSNFTLKIRSTKLEDSAMYFCASRADRNTEAFFGQGTRLTVV.

The CDR3 region is CSAPLQGGYTF. In DNA form, the CDR3 reads TGCAGTGCCCCATTACAGGGTGGCTACACCTTC. The V gene is TRBV20-1, the J gene TRBJ1-2; tentatively, D is TRBD1 (6 bases). V lost 6 bases and J lost 7, with 12 bases in between. The CDR3 runs 11 residues. CDR1 and CDR2 (germline): DFQATT, SNEGSKA (reference sequence).

This clone was seen a handful of times. This chain links TRBV7-9 with TRBJ1-1; D is possibly TRBD1 (6 bases). Between the trimmed V and J ends, which lost 3 bases and 8 bases, there was a span of 22 bases. This CDR3 spans 16 amino acids. Germline values: CDR1 SEHNR, CDR2 FQNEAQ (reference sequence). This CDR3 reads CASSFYTRTVSAEAFF. CDR3 nucleotide sequence: TGTGCCAGCAGCTTCTACACAAGGACAGTCTCCGCCGAAGCTTTCTTT.

The rearrangement joins TRBV6-6 to TRBJ1-5, with 7 bases aligning to TRBD1. CDR1 is MNHNY, CDR2 SVGAGI, per germline (reference sequence). The CDR3 has 14 amino acids. With 6 bases clipped from V and 1 base from J, the junction kept 3 bases outside the gene matches. In DNA form, the CDR3 reads TGTGCCAGCAGGGAGACAGGGAGCAATCAGCCCCAGCATTTT. Its protein product is CASRETGSNQPQHF.